What follows is one TCR beta chain and its context. What it binds is not known. The CDR3 is made up of 12 amino acids. The germline V gene has CDR1 MDHEN and CDR2 SYDVKM. V was trimmed by 8 bases and J by 4 bases, leaving 10 bases between them. The PCR made use of 60 Vbeta and 13 Jbeta primers. The method was immunoSEQ multiplex PCR; TCRdb's version includes in-frame clones alone and lacks a portion of them. The sample lists over 120,000 clones, about three quarters occurring once. This sample is drawn from a study of cytomegalovirus exposure and HLA in healthy donors. Overall study: Prior work identified 120 million or so unique TCR beta sequences in 150 million to 200 million T cells.

Study findings and constraints: In a later analysis, DRB1 alleles had the most associated TCRs; HLA-C alleles the fewest. TCR beta V- and J-gene trimming, according to a later analysis, was linked to a missense DCLRE1C variant.

This clonotype was obtained from a male donor in good health and CMV-seronegative. The sample was PBMCs. The chain is built from TRBV28 and TRBJ2-3; D remains unclear. This chain's CDR3 is CASRQRADTQYF. DNA for the CDR3: TGTGCCAGCCGGCAACGGGCAGATACGCAGTATTTT.